The subject of this entry is one T cell receptor beta chain. The data belong to a study of blood T cell repertoires in COVID-19. Data came from immunoSEQ multiplex PCR; TCRdb stores just in-frame clones and leaves some out. The sample lists approximately 480,000 clones; approximately 92% were seen once. Germline loops: CDR1 SGHNT, CDR2 YYREEE (reference sequence). V shed 0 bases and J shed 5 bases, with 8 bases lying between them. This CDR3 is built from 13 residues. This clonotype was obtained from a man between 18 and 35 years old with COVID-19, enrolled during active disease. Sequencing was done on a sample of peripheral blood. The chain carries TRBV5-4 and TRBJ2-5; D is unclear. CDR3 DNA: TGTGCCAGCAGCTTGGCCCCGGTGGAGACCCAGTACTTC. Amino acids: CASSLAPVETQYF. Looking up the rest from reference TRBV5-4 and TRBJ2-5 gives the full variable domain: ETGVTQSPTHLIKTRGQQVTLRCSSQSGHNTVSWYQQALGQGPQFIFQYYREEENGRGNFPPRFSGLQFPNYSSELNVNALELDDSALYLCASSLAPVETQYFGPGTRLLVL.